The 26 T cell receptor beta chains listed next were all sequenced from one sample in a study of Ad26.COV2.S vaccination and SARS-CoV-2 variants. Sequenced by immunoSEQ multiplex PCR; TCRdb stores in-frame clones only, minus some. This sample carries about 350,000 clones, just over 90% of them seen once, and the ten largest clones take under 4%. The specimen was peripheral blood, collected after recovery from COVID-19. These receptors all stem from a human donor who had recovered from COVID-19.

The chain links TRBV5-1 to TRBJ1-1; maybe TRBD1 (5 bases). Trimming pared 4 bases from V and 6 bases from J, leaving 16 bases between. Germline CDR1 reads SGHRS; CDR2 reads YFSETQ. The CDR3 has 14 residues. This CDR3 reads CASSPYEGGAEAFF. The DNA for the CDR3 is TGCGCCAGCAGCCCGTACGAGGGAGGGGCTGAAGCTTTCTTT.

This clone was observed once. V is TRBV3-1 (or the pseudogene TRBV3-2) and J is TRBJ1-2, with TRBD1 as a possible D gene (5 bases). This CDR3 spans 14 amino acids. The germline CDR1 and CDR2 sequences are LGHDT and YNNKEL (reference sequence). Trimming shortened V by 0 bases and J by 6 bases, and 11 bases separated the two germline ends. The CDR3 spells CASSQDGRVDGYTF. CDR3 bases: TGTGCCAGCAGCCAAGATGGCAGGGTTGATGGCTACACCTTC.

The gene calls are TRBV6-5 and TRBJ1-2; D might be TRBD1 (5 bases). The V end was cut by 8 bases, the J end by 5 bases, with 18 bases between. The CDR3 runs to 14 residues. CDR1 and CDR2 from the germline V gene are MNHEY and SVGAGI. The CDR3 DNA sequence: TGTGCCAGCGGGGACGCGCAGGACCTATATGGCTACACCTTC. Amino acids: CASGDAQDLYGYTF.

The genes are TRBV19 and TRBJ2-1; TRBD1 agrees at 9 bases. The CDR3 totals 15 residues. The junction had 6 bases not matched to a gene; V was cut back by 5 bases and J by 4 bases. Germline loops: CDR1 LNHDA, CDR2 SQIVND (reference sequence). The CDR3 is CASSYSGTGYNEQFF. The CDR3 DNA sequence: TGTGCCAGTAGTTACTCCGGGACAGGGTACAATGAGCAGTTCTTC.

The J gene is TRBJ1-2, the V gene TRBV5-1; D not resolved. CDR3 length: 13 amino acids. The germline gives CDR1 SGHRS, CDR2 YFSETQ. Between the trimmed V and J ends, which lost 2 bases and 4 bases, there was a span of 9 bases. CDR3 coding DNA: TGCGCCAGCAGCTTAAGGGAGACCTATGGCTACACCTTC. This sequence encodes CASSLRETYGYTF.

The J gene is TRBJ1-2, the V gene TRBV6-5; D unclear. The V end lost 0 bases, the J end lost 6 bases, and 14 bases lay between the germline ends. Germline V gene data show CDR1 as MNHEY and CDR2 as SVGAGI. CDR3 size: 15 residues. The CDR3 sequence is CASSYSLEGYDGYTF. The CDR3 DNA reads TGTGCCAGCAGTTACTCGCTAGAAGGATATGATGGCTACACCTTC.

The J gene is TRBJ1-4, the V gene TRBV9, with D tentatively TRBD1 (6 bases). V lost 4 bases, J lost 8 bases, and 18 bases lay in between. The germline CDR1 and CDR2 sequences are SGDLS and YYNGEE. This CDR3 is built from 15 residues. The CDR3 loop is CASSSSGHLGEKLFF. The CDR3 DNA sequence: TGTGCCAGCAGCAGCTCGGGACACCTGGGGGAAAAACTGTTTTTT.

The chain recombines TRBV4-3 with TRBJ2-6; tentatively, D is TRBD1 or TRBD2 (5 bases each). The CDR3 consists of 16 residues. V was cut by 3 bases and J by 2 bases, with 11 bases left in between. Per the germline V gene, CDR1 is LGHNA and CDR2 is YSLEER. CDR3 coding DNA: TGCGCCAGCAGCCATCGAGGGGAACCTGGGGCCAACGTCCTGACTTTC. Protein sequence: CASSHRGEPGANVLTF.

V is TRBV6-2 or TRBV6-3 and J is TRBJ1-1; 7 bases align to TRBD1. CDR3 length equals 16 residues. Germline-derived CDR1 and CDR2 are MNHEY and SVGEGT. V gave up 1 base and J gave up 0 bases; unmatched junction bases: 5. This CDR3 reads CASSYFLQGMNTEAFF. The CDR3 DNA is TGTGCCAGCAGTTACTTCCTACAGGGGATGAACACTGAAGCTTTCTTT.

The rearrangement uses TRBV7-9 and TRBJ2-7; D remains unclear. CDR3 length: 13 amino acids. CDR1 SEHNR and CDR2 FQNEAQ come from the germline V gene (reference sequence). With 1 base removed from V and 2 bases from J, the gap between germline ends came to 6 bases. The chain's CDR3 is CASSLDSTYEQYF. CDR3 in DNA: TGTGCCAGCAGCTTAGACAGCACCTACGAGCAGTACTTC. The whole variable domain, filled in from reference TRBV7-9 and TRBJ2-7, reads DTGVSQNPRHKITKRGQNVTFRCDPISEHNRLYWYRQTLGQGPEFLTYFQNEAQLEKSRLLSDRFSAERPKGSFSTLEIQRTEQGDSAMYLCASSLDSTYEQYFGPGTRLTVT.

The rearrangement uses TRBV6-2 or TRBV6-3 and TRBJ1-2; 11 positions agree with TRBD1. Germline V gene sequence: CDR1 MNHEY, CDR2 SVGEGT. The CDR3 length is 14 residues. V lost 5 bases, J lost 8 bases, and 7 bases stayed unmatched. The CDR3 reads CASSKRTGGSGYTF. The CDR3 nucleotides are TGTGCCAGCAGTAAGAGGACAGGGGGCTCGGGCTACACCTTC.

V gene TRBV7-9 combines with J gene TRBJ1-1; a possible D gene is TRBD1 (6 bases). The V gene's germline CDR1 is SEHNR and CDR2 FQNEAQ (reference sequence). The CDR3 has 15 amino acids. Trimming stripped 5 bases from V and 1 base from J, with 14 bases between. CDR3 protein: CASSLQGVRNTEAFF. The CDR3 DNA reads TGTGCCAGCAGCCTACAGGGAGTGAGGAACACTGAAGCTTTCTTT.

This chain connects TRBV16 to TRBJ1-1, with D uncertain. The V gene lost 3 bases and the J gene lost 1 base, with 12 bases spanning the gap. The CDR3 covers 15 residues. The germline V gene encodes CDR1 KGHSY and CDR2 FQNENV. For the CDR3, the DNA is TGTGCCAGCAGCCACAAATCTGGCCAGAACACTGAAGCTTTCTTT. This gives the protein CASSHKSGQNTEAFF.

J is TRBJ2-7 and V is TRBV12-3 or TRBV12-4; no clear D gene. This CDR3 is built from 12 residues. V was cut by 6 bases and J by 2 bases, with 8 bases left in between. CDR3 nucleotides: TGTGCCAGCAGCCTCCCCCCCTACGAGCAGTACTTC. Its translation: CASSLPPYEQYF.

The chain employs TRBV10-3 and TRBJ1-1; D gene ambiguous. The V end lost 3 bases, the J end lost 1 base, and 12 bases lay between the germline ends. Germline-derived CDR1 and CDR2 are ENHRY and SYGVKD. CDR3 size: 15 residues. The CDR3 DNA is TGTGCCATCAGTGACCGGGCCCACAGGAACACTGAAGCTTTCTTT. Translating gives CAISDRAHRNTEAFF.

The chain has TRBV12-5 and TRBJ1-2, with a tentative D call TRBD1 (6 bases). The germline V and J ends were trimmed by 0 bases and 8 bases, with 16 bases remaining between them. The CDR3 extends over 15 amino acids. The germline V gene encodes CDR1 LGHNT and CDR2 FRNRAP. The CDR3: CASGLVSGQWRGYTF. The DNA for the CDR3 is TGTGCTAGTGGTTTGGTTTCGGGACAATGGAGAGGCTACACCTTC.

The V and J genes are TRBV12-3 or TRBV12-4 and TRBJ1-4; D gene unclear. V was cut by 5 bases and J by 13 bases, with 17 bases left in between. The CDR3 sequence is 13 residues long. CDR3 amino acids: CASSLGGELGLFF. The CDR3 DNA sequence: TGTGCCAGCAGTCTAGGTGGGGAGCTTGGACTGTTTTTT.

The chain carries TRBV2 and TRBJ1-2, with 7 bases that match TRBD1. J gave up 5 bases and V 6 bases, and 6 bases lay outside the gene matches. The CDR3 runs 13 residues. Germline-derived CDR1 and CDR2 are SNHLY and FYNNEI. This CDR3 is CASSTGTAYGYTF. The DNA for the CDR3 is TGTGCCAGCAGCACCGGGACAGCGTATGGCTACACCTTC.

The chain links TRBV11-2 to TRBJ2-3; D is unresolved. V was trimmed by 7 bases and J by 2 bases, leaving 16 bases between them. CDR3 size: 15 residues. Germline V gene lookup returns CDR1 SGHAT and CDR2 FQNNGV. The DNA of the CDR3 is TGTGCCAGCACCCTCCTGAATGGCCCCACAGATACGCAGTATTTT. This sequence encodes CASTLLNGPTDTQYF.

This chain joins TRBV27 and TRBJ2-6, with D possibly being TRBD2 (5 bases). V was pared by 8 bases and J by 1 base, with 6 bases between. Germline CDR1 is MNHEY and CDR2 is SMNVEV (reference sequence). The CDR3 totals 13 residues. The CDR3 nucleotides read TGTGCCAGCCGGGATTCTGGGGCCAACGTCCTGACTTTC. Its translation is CASRDSGANVLTF.

The table lists this clone with a count of one. This rearrangement joins TRBV6-6 to TRBJ2-1; D is unclear. Per germline, CDR1 MNHNY and CDR2 SVGAGI (reference sequence). Trimming took off 6 bases at V and 0 bases at J, with 12 bases between the two ends. This CDR3 comprises 15 residues. The CDR3 DNA reads TGTGCCAGCAGCGCTAAAGGCCCCTCCTACAATGAGCAGTTCTTC. Translated, it gives CASSAKGPSYNEQFF.

This clone was recorded once. At one end the junction does not follow the germline gene, possibly because of a read error. This chain connects TRBV6-1 to TRBJ1-1, with TRBD1 matching over 7 bases. CDR3 size: 14 residues. The germline V gene has CDR1 MNHNS and CDR2 SASEGT. The CDR3 DNA sequence: TGTGCCAGCAGAGAAGACAGGGCCGGGTTTTGGTCTTTCTTT. Protein product: CASREDRAGFWSFF.

V and J are TRBV7-2 and TRBJ1-3, with a possible D match to TRBD1 (5 bases). Trimming left V 6 bases short and J 2 bases short, with 14 bases between. The CDR3 loop spans 15 amino acids. Germline lookup yields CDR1 SGHTA and CDR2 FQGNSA. The CDR3 reads CASSRDRGPGNTIYF. In DNA form, the CDR3 reads TGTGCCAGCAGTCGCGACAGAGGTCCTGGAAACACCATATATTTT.

This rearrangement joins TRBV28 to TRBJ1-2; no clear D gene. The germline V gene encodes CDR1 MDHEN and CDR2 SYDVKM. The CDR3 loop spans 13 amino acids. V shed 3 bases and J shed 4 bases, with 9 bases lying between them. The CDR3 region has the DNA TGTGCCAGCAGTTTGGCGGCTATCTATGGCTACACCTTC. It yields the protein CASSLAAIYGYTF.

The chain links TRBV14 to TRBJ1-6, with D hard to call. V lost 0 bases and J 5 bases, leaving 5 bases between the germline ends. Looked up from germline, CDR1 is SGHDN and CDR2 is FVKESK. The CDR3 runs to 14 residues. Here the CDR3 reads CASSQDSNNSPLHF. The CDR3 DNA is TGTGCCAGCAGCCAAGACTCTAATAATTCACCCCTCCACTTT. Together with reference TRBV14 and TRBJ1-6, the CDR3 gives the full variable domain: EAGVTQFPSHSVIEKGQTVTLRCDPISGHDNLYWYRRVMGKEIKFLLHFVKESKQDESGMPNNRFLAERTGGTYSTLKVQPAELEDSGVYFCASSQDSNNSPLHFGNGTRLTVT.

This clone was counted a single time. The chain combines TRBV6-1 with TRBJ2-7, with D tentatively TRBD1 or TRBD2 (5 bases each). The germline CDR1 and CDR2 sequences are MNHNS and SASEGT. V gave up 6 bases and J gave up 7 bases, with 13 bases separating them. The CDR3 loop spans 12 amino acids. The CDR3 protein is CASRGRDLEQYF. Written as DNA, the CDR3 is TGTGCCAGCAGGGGCCGGGACCTGGAGCAGTACTTC.